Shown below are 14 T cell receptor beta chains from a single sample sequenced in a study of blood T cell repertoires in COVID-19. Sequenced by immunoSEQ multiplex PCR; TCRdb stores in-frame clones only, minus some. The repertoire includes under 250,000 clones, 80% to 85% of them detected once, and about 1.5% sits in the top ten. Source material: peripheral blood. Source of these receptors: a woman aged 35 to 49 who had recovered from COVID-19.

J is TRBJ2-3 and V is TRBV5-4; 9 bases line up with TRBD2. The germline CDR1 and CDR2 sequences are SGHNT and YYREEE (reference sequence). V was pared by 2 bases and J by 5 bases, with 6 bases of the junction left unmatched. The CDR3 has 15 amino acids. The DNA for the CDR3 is TGTGCCAGCAGCTTTGGGCGGGGGGGTCGAGATACGCAGTATTTT. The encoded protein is CASSFGRGGRDTQYF.

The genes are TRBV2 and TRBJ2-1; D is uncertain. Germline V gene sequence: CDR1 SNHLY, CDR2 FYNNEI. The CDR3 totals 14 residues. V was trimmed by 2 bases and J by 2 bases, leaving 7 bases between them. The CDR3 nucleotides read TGTGCCAGCAGTGAACCAACTACCTACAATGAGCAGTTCTTC. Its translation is CASSEPTTYNEQFF.

The CDR3 protein is CSVKTDMNTEAFF. CDR3 bases: TGCAGCGTCAAGACAGACATGAACACTGAAGCTTTCTTT. J is TRBJ1-1 and V is TRBV29-1; perhaps TRBD1 as D (5 bases). V was trimmed by 6 bases and J by 0 bases, leaving 11 bases between them. Germline-derived CDR1 and CDR2 are SQVTM and ANQGSEA. The CDR3 spans 13 residues.

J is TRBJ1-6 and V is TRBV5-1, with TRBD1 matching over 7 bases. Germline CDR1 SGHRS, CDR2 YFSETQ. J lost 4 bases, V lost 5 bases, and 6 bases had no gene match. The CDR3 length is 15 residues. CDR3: CASSAGTEYNSPLHF. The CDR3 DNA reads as TGCGCCAGCAGTGCCGGGACAGAATATAATTCACCCCTCCACTTT.

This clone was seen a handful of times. For the CDR3, the DNA is TGTGCCAGCAGCTTGGGGGTTCGGGGTGGCTACACCTTC. It translates to CASSLGVRGGYTF. The genes are TRBV5-6 and TRBJ1-2; D is uncertain. Germline V gene sequence: CDR1 SGHDT, CDR2 YYEEEE. The CDR3 spans 13 residues. V was shortened by 0 bases and J by 7 bases, with 10 bases between the two germline ends.

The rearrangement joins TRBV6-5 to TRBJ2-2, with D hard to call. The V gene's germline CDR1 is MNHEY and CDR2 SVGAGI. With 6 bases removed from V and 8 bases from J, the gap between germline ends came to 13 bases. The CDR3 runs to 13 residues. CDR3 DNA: TGTGCCAGCAGCCCCCTCGAGGTGGGGGAGCTGTTTTTT. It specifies CASSPLEVGELFF.

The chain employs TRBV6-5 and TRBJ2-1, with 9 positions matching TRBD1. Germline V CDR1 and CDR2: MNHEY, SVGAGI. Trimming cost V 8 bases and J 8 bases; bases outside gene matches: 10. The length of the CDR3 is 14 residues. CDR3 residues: CASGQRDRVHEQFF. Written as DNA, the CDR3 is TGTGCCAGCGGACAGAGGGACAGGGTCCATGAGCAGTTCTTC.

The CDR3 DNA reads TGTGCCAGCAGTTACTGGTCGGGGAACAATGAGCAGTTCTTC. It yields the protein CASSYWSGNNEQFF. The chain joins TRBV6-5 to TRBJ2-1; D is perhaps TRBD2 (5 bases). The germline V gene has CDR1 MNHEY and CDR2 SVGAGI. The V end lost 1 base, the J end lost 5 bases, and 9 bases lay between the germline ends. CDR3 length equals 14 residues.

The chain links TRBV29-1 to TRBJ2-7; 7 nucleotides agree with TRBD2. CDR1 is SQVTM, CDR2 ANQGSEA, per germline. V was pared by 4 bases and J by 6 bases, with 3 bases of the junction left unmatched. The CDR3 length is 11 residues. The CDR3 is CSVGGGIEQYF. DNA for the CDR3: TGCAGCGTTGGGGGGGGGATCGAGCAGTACTTC.

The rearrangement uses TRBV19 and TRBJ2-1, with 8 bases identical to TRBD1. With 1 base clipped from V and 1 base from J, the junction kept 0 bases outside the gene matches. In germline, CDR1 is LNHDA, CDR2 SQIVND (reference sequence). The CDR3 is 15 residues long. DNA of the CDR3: TGTGCCAGTAGTATAGGGGACAGGTCCTACAATGAGCAGTTCTTC. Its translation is CASSIGDRSYNEQFF.

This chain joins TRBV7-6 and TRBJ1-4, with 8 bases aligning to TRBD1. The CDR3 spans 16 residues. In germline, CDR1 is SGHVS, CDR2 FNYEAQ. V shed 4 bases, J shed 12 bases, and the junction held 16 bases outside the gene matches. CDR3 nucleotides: TGTGCCAGCAGCTCCTACAGGGGGGACGGGCCAAAAGAACTGTTTTTT. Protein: CASSSYRGDGPKELFF.

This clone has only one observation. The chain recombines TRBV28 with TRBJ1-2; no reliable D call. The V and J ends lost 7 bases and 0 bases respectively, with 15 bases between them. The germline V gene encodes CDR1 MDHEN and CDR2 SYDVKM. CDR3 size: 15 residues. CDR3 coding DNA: TGTGCCAGCAAGCCGCCATTAGGAGCTAACTATGGCTACACCTTC. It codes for CASKPPLGANYGYTF.

The CDR3 DNA follows: TGTGCCAGCAGTGACCATAGCGGGGGAGGAGAGACCCAGTACTTC. It codes for CASSDHSGGGETQYF. The chain links TRBV2 to TRBJ2-5, with TRBD2 identical over 9 bases. Germline CDR1 reads SNHLY; CDR2 reads FYNNEI. Trimming removed 3 bases from V and 4 bases from J; junction bases left unmatched: 6. The CDR3 covers 15 residues.

The CDR3 DNA reads as TGTGCCAGCGACCCAGGCAGAGATACGCAGTATTTT. Its translation: CASDPGRDTQYF. The V gene is TRBV2, the J gene TRBJ2-3; the D is unclear. The CDR3 consists of 12 residues. The V and J ends lost 8 bases and 5 bases respectively, with 11 bases between them. The V gene's germline CDR1 is SNHLY and CDR2 FYNNEI.